These 22 T cell receptor beta chains were sequenced from one sample in a study of shared clonotypes between healthy human individuals (dated by TCRdb to 2018 to 2021). Receptor libraries were prepared by the immunoSEQ multiplex PCR assay. As stored in TCRdb, this immuneACCESS dataset retains in-frame rearrangements with V and J assigned. A fraction of the clones does not appear; measured against another copy, unresolved V genes explain less than half of the discrepancy, and the remainder lacks a known reason. This sample holds 330,000 or so clones; less than 85% were observed only once. About 9.4% of the sample is taken by the ten largest. Sequenced input: memory CD4+ T cells sorted from blood. Read against the paper, the sample's cell subset or site label means: CD45RA-negative fraction. The receptors stem from a man aged 25 to 45 in good health.

The V gene is TRBV29-1, the J gene TRBJ1-1, with D unresolved. V lost 7 bases and J 3 bases, leaving 15 bases between the germline ends. Germline assignment: CDR1 SQVTM and CDR2 ANQGSEA. The CDR3 covers 13 residues. CDR3 sequence: CSGRIRRDTEAFF. CDR3 nucleotides: TGCAGCGGGAGAATTAGAAGGGACACTGAAGCTTTCTTT.

The chain employs TRBV14 and TRBJ2-2; D is tentatively TRBD1 or TRBD2 (6 bases each). V lost 3 bases, J lost 6 bases, and 17 bases lay in between. Per germline, CDR1 SGHDN and CDR2 FVKESK. CDR3 length: 16 amino acids. CDR3 in amino acids: CASSQTTGASSGELFF. In DNA, the CDR3 is TGTGCCAGCAGCCAGACGACGGGGGCTAGCTCCGGGGAGCTGTTTTTT.

The chain combines TRBV23-1 with TRBJ2-5, with 9 bases lining up with TRBD1. TRBV23-1 is assigned to the ORF class and has an uncertain function. CDR3 size: 24 residues. The V and J ends lost 0 bases and 2 bases, in that order; junction bases with no gene match: 28. CDR3 amino acids: CASSQSGQGQRDKSGGGYQETQYF. CDR3 DNA sequence: TGCGCCAGCAGTCAATCAGGACAGGGGCAGCGGGACAAGAGTGGCGGAGGATATCAAGAGACCCAGTACTTC.

The V gene is TRBV27, the J gene TRBJ2-7; D is uncertain. Trimming stripped 6 bases from V and 0 bases from J, with 12 bases between. Germline V CDR1 and CDR2: MNHEY, SMNVEV (reference sequence). The CDR3 loop spans 14 amino acids. The CDR3 reads CASRRQVSSYEQYF. As DNA, the CDR3 is TGTGCCAGCAGACGGCAGGTCAGCTCCTACGAGCAGTACTTC.

J is TRBJ2-5 and V is TRBV18; 12 nucleotides line up with TRBD2. The CDR3 is 16 amino acids. Germline trimming cut 6 bases from V and 1 base from J; bases unmatched to any gene: 6. CDR1 is KGHSH and CDR2 is LQKENI in the germline V gene. The CDR3 here is CASSRTSGILQETQYF. DNA of the CDR3: TGTGCCAGCTCCAGGACTAGCGGGATACTCCAAGAGACCCAGTACTTC. Full variable domain (missing parts from reference TRBV18 and TRBJ2-5): NAGVMQNPRHLVRRRGQEARLRCSPMKGHSHVYWYRQLPEEGLKFMVYLQKENIIDESGMPKERFSAEFPKEGPSILRIQQVVRGDSAAYFCASSRTSGILQETQYFGPGTRLLVL.

The V call is TRBV7-3, the J call TRBJ2-1, with 9 bases matching TRBD1. With V trimmed by 0 bases and J by 14 bases, 5 bases remained unmatched. The germline V gene has CDR1 SGHTA and CDR2 FQGTGA. The CDR3 is 13 residues long. The CDR3 DNA follows: TGTGCCAGCAGCTTAACCCCCCGGGACAGGGAGTTCTTC. It encodes CASSLTPRDREFF.

The V and J genes are TRBV5-4 and TRBJ2-2; 12 positions match TRBD2. The CDR3 contains 17 residues. J was trimmed by 1 base and V by 4 bases; bases with no gene match: 5. Germline-derived CDR1 and CDR2 are SGHNT and YYREEE (reference sequence). The DNA of the CDR3 is TGTGCCAGCAGCCCATGGACTAGCGGGGTGAACACCGGGGAGCTGTTTTTT. Encoded protein: CASSPWTSGVNTGELFF.

V and J are TRBV7-9 and TRBJ2-1; the D is unclear. The V end lost 2 bases, the J end lost 9 bases, and 17 bases lay between the germline ends. Germline V lookup: CDR1 SEHNR, CDR2 FQNEAQ (reference sequence). The CDR3 length is 15 residues. Here the CDR3 DNA reads TGTGCCAGCAGCTTATCGGCGGCCGGCTCGCTTGAGCAGTTCTTC. Protein sequence: CASSLSAAGSLEQFF.

The V gene is TRBV2, the J gene TRBJ1-2; D gene unclear. This CDR3 is 15 amino acids long. V was cut by 5 bases and J by 0 bases, with 13 bases left in between. Germline values: CDR1 SNHLY, CDR2 FYNNEI. The CDR3 DNA reads TGTGCCAGCAGTAAGTCCTCCACAGCTAACTATGGCTACACCTTC. Protein sequence: CASSKSSTANYGYTF.

The chain links TRBV5-4 to TRBJ2-1; 12 bases line up with TRBD2. With V trimmed by 0 bases and J by 5 bases, 3 bases remained unmatched. The CDR3 is 16 residues long. Germline V gives CDR1 SGHNT, CDR2 YYREEE (reference sequence). The CDR3 DNA reads as TGTGCCAGCAGCTTGGGACTAGCGGGAGTAAACAATGAGCAGTTCTTC. Translated, it gives CASSLGLAGVNNEQFF.

The rearrangement joins TRBV7-8 to TRBJ2-1, with TRBD2 identical over 12 bases. The CDR3 runs to 17 residues. CDR1 and CDR2 (germline): SGHVS, FQNEAQ. Losses at the gene ends were 2 bases for V and 5 bases for J; bases not matched to a gene: 7. Written as DNA, the CDR3 is TGTGCCAGCAGCTTACGAACTAGCGGGAGGCAGAACAATGAGCAGTTCTTC. It encodes CASSLRTSGRQNNEQFF.

In the case of this clone: The identical CDR3 is also encoded by other nucleotide sequences in the sample. This sequence joins TRBV18 and TRBJ1-5; no definite D call. The CDR3 totals 15 residues. Per germline, CDR1 KGHSH and CDR2 LQKENI. Trimming took 6 bases from V and 0 from J, leaving 12 bases between them. The CDR3 protein is CASSLSKSSNQPQHF. In DNA, the CDR3 is TGTGCCAGCTCCCTCTCCAAAAGTAGCAATCAGCCCCAGCATTTT.

This clone was detected only a few times. The V and J genes are TRBV21-1 and TRBJ1-5; TRBD1 was called by the table and not checked on the DNA. TRBV21-1 is a pseudogene. The CDR3 consists of 13 residues. DNA for the CDR3: TGTGCCAGCAGCCATTCAGGGTTGCAGCCCCAGCATTTT. Its protein product is CASSHSGLQPQHF.

Comments on this clone: This specimen includes other DNA sequences encoding the same CDR3. This sequence joins TRBV18 and TRBJ2-5, with TRBD2 identical over 7 bases. Germline lookup yields CDR1 KGHSH and CDR2 LQKENI. With 3 bases clipped from V and 3 bases from J, the junction kept 1 base outside the gene matches. The CDR3 is 13 amino acids. The CDR3 is CASSPGGEETQYF. As DNA, the CDR3 is TGTGCCAGCTCACCGGGAGGGGAAGAGACCCAGTACTTC.

The chain couples TRBV7-2 to TRBJ1-3; TRBD1 is a possible D gene (5 bases). Trimming removed 2 bases at V and 7 bases at J, with 12 bases between. Germline V CDR1 and CDR2: SGHTA, FQGNSA. The CDR3 has 14 residues. The CDR3 is CASSLKGRWNTIYF. The DNA of the CDR3 is TGTGCCAGCAGCTTAAAGGGGAGGTGGAACACCATATATTTT.

CDR3 amino acids: CASGERGQSGYTF. DNA of the CDR3: TGCGCCAGCGGGGAAAGGGGGCAGAGTGGCTACACCTTC. The V gene is TRBV5-1, the J gene TRBJ1-2; TRBD1 agrees at 7 bases. The CDR3 is 13 amino acids. The ends lost 7 bases at V and 7 bases at J; junction bases unmatched: 10. Germline-derived CDR1 and CDR2 are SGHRS and YFSETQ.

The chain uses TRBV18 and TRBJ2-5; D unclear. Germline V gives CDR1 KGHSH, CDR2 LQKENI. V lost 2 bases and J lost 1, with 5 bases in between. CDR3 length: 13 residues. The CDR3 nucleotides are TGTGCCAGCTCACCATCTCTCCAAGAGACCCAGTACTTC. Translation gives CASSPSLQETQYF.

The rearrangement links TRBV23-1 to TRBJ2-3; D is ambiguous. TRBV23-1 is sorted into the ORF group, with uncertain function. The CDR3 runs 15 residues. V lost 6 bases and J lost 1, with 14 bases in between. The CDR3: CASSPPVGCTDTQYF. CDR3 nucleotide sequence: TGCGCCAGCAGCCCCCCGGTCGGGTGCACAGATACGCAGTATTTT.

The V and J genes are TRBV4-1 and TRBJ1-2, with TRBD1 as a possible D gene (6 bases). Germline V gene sequence: CDR1 MGHRA, CDR2 YSYEKL. V lost 1 base to trimming and J lost 8 bases, with 17 bases between them. The CDR3 runs 15 residues. CDR3 sequence reads: CASSQGARGRYGYTF. In DNA, the CDR3 is TGCGCCAGCAGCCAAGGGGCCAGGGGAAGATACGGCTACACCTTC.

V is TRBV15 and J is TRBJ2-1; unclear D gene. Germline CDR1 and CDR2: LNHNV and YYDKDF (reference sequence). Trimming pared 0 bases from V and 14 bases from J, leaving 17 bases between. The CDR3 length is 14 residues. The CDR3 sequence is CATSRDRGRSLEFF. CDR3 in DNA: TGTGCCACCAGCAGAGATAGAGGCCGGTCCTTGGAGTTCTTC.

The rearrangement joins TRBV7-2 to TRBJ2-1, with D possibly TRBD1 on 5 matching bases. The CDR3 is 14 residues long. Per germline, CDR1 SGHTA and CDR2 FQGNSA. The V gene lost 0 bases and the J gene lost 6 bases, with 9 bases spanning the gap. The CDR3 sequence is CASSLAGPTNEQFF. The DNA of the CDR3 is TGTGCCAGCAGCTTAGCGGGGCCGACCAATGAGCAGTTCTTC.

The chain combines TRBV6-9 with TRBJ1-1; maybe TRBD1 (6 bases). The CDR3 has 14 residues. V lost 3 bases and J lost 4, with 12 bases in between. Germline V gives CDR1 MNHGY, CDR2 SVAAGI. The CDR3: CASSYHTGTTEAFF. CDR3 coding DNA: TGTGCCAGCAGTTACCATACAGGGACCACTGAAGCTTTCTTT.